What follows describes a single T cell receptor (beta chain). The CDR3 runs to 13 residues. Germline CDR1 is SGHDN and CDR2 is FVKESK. V was trimmed by 3 bases and J by 3 bases, leaving 3 bases between them. This entry comes from a study of blood T cell repertoires in COVID-19. On the study more broadly: Specimens from acute and convalescent COVID-19 originated in the United States, Italy and Spain. The cDNA or gDNA used as material had been derived from T cells, B-cell-depleted T cells, or PBMCs.

Seattle's cohort entered during active infection and was followed longitudinally. Authors' analysis steps: Reference gene primer amplification yielded estimated nucleated cell counts. Produced via immunoSEQ multiplex PCR; TCRdb's table is partial and in-frame only. Clone size and V and J calls were adopted from that table, with D and trimming inferred from the DNA. The sample carries 350,000 or so clones, roughly 89% recorded once. This clonotype originated in a woman in her fifties or sixties with COVID-19, enrolled during active disease. V gene TRBV14 combines with J gene TRBJ2-6, with unresolved D. Sequenced: peripheral blood. The CDR3 bases are TGTGCCAGCAGCCATTATGGGGCCAACGTCCTGACTTTC. It specifies CASSHYGANVLTF.